This T cell receptor (beta chain) originates from a study of blood T cell repertoires in COVID-19. Turning to the study itself: In each case, the material was cDNA or gDNA derived from T cells, B-cell-depleted T cells, or PBMCs.

Enrolment of Seattle patients took place during active infection, and they were followed longitudinally. The V gene lost 3 bases and the J gene lost 5 bases, with 7 bases spanning the gap. Germline lookup yields CDR1 MNHEY and CDR2 SMNVEV (reference sequence). This CDR3 comprises 12 residues. Authors' data handling: How many nucleated cells were present was estimated from reference gene primer amplification. The table came from immunoSEQ multiplex PCR; TCRdb's copy has only in-frame clones and leaves some out. Clone size and V and J calls were adopted from that table, with D and trimming inferred from the DNA. The profile shows 250,000 to 300,000 clones, roughly 90% of them singletons.

Sequenced: peripheral blood. The V call is TRBV27, the J call TRBJ2-5; D remains unclear. The sequence was obtained from a woman aged 70-85 years with COVID-19, enrolled during active disease. The CDR3 coding sequence is TGTGCCAGCAGTTTCTTCGGGGAGACCCAGTACTTC. Its translation is CASSFFGETQYF.